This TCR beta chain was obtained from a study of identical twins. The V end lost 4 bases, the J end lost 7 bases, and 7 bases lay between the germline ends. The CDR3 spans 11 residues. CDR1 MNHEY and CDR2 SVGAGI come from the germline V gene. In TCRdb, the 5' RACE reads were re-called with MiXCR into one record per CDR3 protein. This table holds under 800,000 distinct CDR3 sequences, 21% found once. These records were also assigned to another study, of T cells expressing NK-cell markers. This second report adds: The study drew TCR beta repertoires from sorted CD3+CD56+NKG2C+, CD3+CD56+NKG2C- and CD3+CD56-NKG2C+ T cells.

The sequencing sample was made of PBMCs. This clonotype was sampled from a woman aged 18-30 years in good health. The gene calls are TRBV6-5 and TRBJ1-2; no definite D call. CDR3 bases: TGTGCCAGCAGTTCTGTAGGTGGCTACACCTTC. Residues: CASSSVGGYTF.